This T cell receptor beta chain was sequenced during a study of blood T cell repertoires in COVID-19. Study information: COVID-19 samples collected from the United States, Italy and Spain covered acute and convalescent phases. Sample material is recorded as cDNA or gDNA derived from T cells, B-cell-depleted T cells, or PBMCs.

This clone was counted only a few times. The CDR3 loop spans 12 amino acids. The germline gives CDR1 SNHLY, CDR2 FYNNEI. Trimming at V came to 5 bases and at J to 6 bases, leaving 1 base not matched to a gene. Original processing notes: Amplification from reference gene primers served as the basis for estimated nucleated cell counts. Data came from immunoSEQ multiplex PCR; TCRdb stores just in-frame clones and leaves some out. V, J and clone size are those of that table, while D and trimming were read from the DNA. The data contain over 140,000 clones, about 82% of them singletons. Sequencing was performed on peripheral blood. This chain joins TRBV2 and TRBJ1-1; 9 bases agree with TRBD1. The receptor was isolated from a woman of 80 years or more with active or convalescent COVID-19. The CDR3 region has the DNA TGTGCCAGCAGTAGGACAGGGGCTGAAGCTTTCTTT. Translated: CASSRTGAEAFF.